This entry concerns a single T cell receptor (beta chain). No antigen is known for it. Per-base quality was not reported, and no clone a single base away is much larger than it. V is shortened by 0 bases, J by 3 bases, and the region joining them spans 11 bases. The CDR3 covers 15 residues, taking in both the cysteine and the phenylalanine. Of the read, only the CDR3 DNA is kept; its 45 bases are in frame from base 1. From the germline V gene, CDR1 is SGHVS and CDR2 is FQNEAQ. The sample belongs to a study of a mutant IDH1 vaccine in newly diagnosed glioma (dated by TCRdb to the early 2020s). Background for the entire study: Eight vaccinations were administered to patients in weeks 1, 3, 5, 7, 11, 15, 19 and 23, corresponding to visits V03 through V10. Longitudinal TCRB deep sequencing was performed for some 25 treated patients wherever samples were available for exploratory analyses. Peripheral blood samples were drawn at six visits, namely V03 (baseline), V05, V07, V10, V12 and V13. Prior to enrollment, standard therapy consisting of radiotherapy alone, temozolomide alone, or radiochemotherapy with temozolomide had been administered to patients, with the combination being received by most patients. The roughly 34 treated patients were approximately 62% male and around 40% female, with a mean age of approximately 40 years. In the chemotherapy-containing groups, vaccination started alongside temozolomide cycles, whereas in patients who had radiotherapy alone it started 4-6 weeks after radiotherapy.

The method behind the library was the immunoSEQ multiplex PCR assay. Rearranged TCR beta chain sequences were amplified using the hsTCRB Kit according to the manufacturer's protocol. Sequencing of TCRB libraries was carried out on an Illumina MiSeq. Per the authors' processing: The proprietary platform of the kit vendor was used for demultiplexing, trimming and gene mapping. In its TCRdb copy, this immuneACCESS table keeps in-frame sequences only and misses some clones. Where compared with another copy, unresolved V genes explain less than half of these, and the others have no known cause. Clone size and V and J calls were adopted from that table, with D and trimming inferred from the DNA. The sample table contains tens of thousands of clones; only one count was recorded for 70% to 85% of them. The ten most abundant clones make up 3.1% of the sample. The time point label, as the study defines it: week 5, during vaccination. A 20-mer mutant IDH1 peptide at 300 micrograms in Montanide made up each vaccine dose, which was injected subcutaneously together with topical imiquimod. All donors had newly diagnosed IDH1-mutant astrocytomas of WHO grade 3 or 4 that showed loss of nuclear ATRX. The samples were drawn from NOA16, a multicentre, single-arm, open-label phase I trial in Germany that tested a mutant IDH1 peptide vaccine in humans for the first time. The DNeasy Blood and Tissue Kit was used to extract genomic DNA from EDTA blood for TCRB sequencing.

On the study overall, not on this receptor specifically: According to the authors, sample limitations meant that analyses of patient blood samples could not be reproduced. Immune responses induced by the vaccine were seen in over 80% of patients across multiple MHC alleles. Changes in the top peripheral T cell clonotypes picked up by TCRB sequencing did not appear to be linked to pseudoprogression. Availability determined which PBMC samples were chosen for TCRB deep sequencing.

Source: PBMCs, taken from a glioma patient whose treatment included an IDH1 peptide vaccine. The V gene is TRBV7-8 and the J gene is TRBJ1-2; a tentative D call is TRBD1 (5 bases match). The receptor was isolated from a woman between 18 and 30 years old with glioma. Some clones in this sample may be carry-over from other donors' samples. The CDR3 amino acid sequence is: CASSLASRGDYGYTF. DNA sequence: TGTGCCAGCAGCTTAGCGTCGAGGGGCGACTATGGCTACACCTTC.